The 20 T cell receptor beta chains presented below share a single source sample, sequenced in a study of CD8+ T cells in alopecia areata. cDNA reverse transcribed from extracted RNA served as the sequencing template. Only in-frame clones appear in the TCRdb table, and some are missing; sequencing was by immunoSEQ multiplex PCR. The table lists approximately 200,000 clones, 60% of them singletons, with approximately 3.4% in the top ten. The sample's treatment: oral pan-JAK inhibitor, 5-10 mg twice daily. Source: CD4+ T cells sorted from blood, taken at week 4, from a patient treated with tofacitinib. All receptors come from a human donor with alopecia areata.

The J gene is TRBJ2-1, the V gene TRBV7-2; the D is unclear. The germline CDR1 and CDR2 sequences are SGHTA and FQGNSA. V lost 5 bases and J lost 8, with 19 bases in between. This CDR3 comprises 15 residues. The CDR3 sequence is CASSITRLGRDEQFF. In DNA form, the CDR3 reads TGTGCCAGCAGCATAACCCGCCTCGGGCGTGATGAGCAGTTCTTC.

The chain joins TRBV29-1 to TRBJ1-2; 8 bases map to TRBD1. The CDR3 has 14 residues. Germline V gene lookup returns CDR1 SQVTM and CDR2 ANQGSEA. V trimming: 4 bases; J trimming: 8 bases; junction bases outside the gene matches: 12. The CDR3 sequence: CSVVMGTGIGGYTF. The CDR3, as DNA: TGCAGCGTTGTTATGGGGACAGGAATAGGAGGCTACACCTTC.

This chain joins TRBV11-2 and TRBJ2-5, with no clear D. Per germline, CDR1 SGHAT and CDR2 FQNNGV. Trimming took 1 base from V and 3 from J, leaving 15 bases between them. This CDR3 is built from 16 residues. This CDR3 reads CASSLGIGRGEETQYF. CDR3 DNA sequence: TGTGCCAGCAGCTTAGGGATAGGTCGAGGAGAAGAGACCCAGTACTTC.

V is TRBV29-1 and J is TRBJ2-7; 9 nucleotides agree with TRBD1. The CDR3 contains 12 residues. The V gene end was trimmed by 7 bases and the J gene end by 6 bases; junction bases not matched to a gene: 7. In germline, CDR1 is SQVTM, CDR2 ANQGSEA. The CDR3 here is CSGWDREVEQYF. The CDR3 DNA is TGCAGCGGATGGGACAGGGAAGTCGAGCAGTACTTC.

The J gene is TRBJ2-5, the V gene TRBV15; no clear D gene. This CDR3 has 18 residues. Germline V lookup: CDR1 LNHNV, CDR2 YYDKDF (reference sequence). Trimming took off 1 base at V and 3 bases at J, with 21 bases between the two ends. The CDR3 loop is CATSRVLFAAETKETQYF. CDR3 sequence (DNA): TGTGCCACCAGCAGAGTACTTTTCGCGGCAGAAACTAAAGAGACCCAGTACTTC.

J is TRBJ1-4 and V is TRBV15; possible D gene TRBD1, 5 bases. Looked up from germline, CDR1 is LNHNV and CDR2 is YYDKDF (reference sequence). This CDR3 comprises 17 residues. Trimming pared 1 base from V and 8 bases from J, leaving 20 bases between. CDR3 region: CATSRAYLGGGEEKLFF. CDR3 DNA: TGTGCCACCAGCAGAGCCTACCTCGGGGGAGGAGAGGAAAAACTGTTTTTT.

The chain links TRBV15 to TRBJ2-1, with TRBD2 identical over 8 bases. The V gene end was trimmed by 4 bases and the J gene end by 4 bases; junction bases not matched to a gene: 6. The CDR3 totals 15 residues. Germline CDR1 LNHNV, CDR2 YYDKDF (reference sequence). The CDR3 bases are TGTGCCACCAGCATCCCTAGCGGGCAATACAATGAGCAGTTCTTC. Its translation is CATSIPSGQYNEQFF. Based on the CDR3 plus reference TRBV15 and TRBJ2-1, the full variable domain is DAMVIQNPRYQVTQFGKPVTLSCSQTLNHNVMYWYQQKSSQAPKLLFHYYDKDFNNEADTPDNFQSRRPNTSFCFLDIRSPGLGDTAMYLCATSIPSGQYNEQFFGPGTRLTVL.

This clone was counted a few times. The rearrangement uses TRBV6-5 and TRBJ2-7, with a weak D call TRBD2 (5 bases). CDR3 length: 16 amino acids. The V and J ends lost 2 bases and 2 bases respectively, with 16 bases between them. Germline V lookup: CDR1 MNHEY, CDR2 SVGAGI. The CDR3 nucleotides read TGTGCCAGCAGTTACGGTCCAAACTTCGGGACCTACGAGCAGTACTTC. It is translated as CASSYGPNFGTYEQYF.

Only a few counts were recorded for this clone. CDR3 nucleotides: TGTGCCAGCAGTTTATGGTCCAACAATGAGCAGTTCTTC. The encoded protein is CASSLWSNNEQFF. The chain combines TRBV28 with TRBJ2-1; D unresolved. Germline V CDR1 and CDR2: MDHEN, SYDVKM. Trimming stripped 0 bases from V and 5 bases from J, with 5 bases between. The CDR3 extends over 13 amino acids.

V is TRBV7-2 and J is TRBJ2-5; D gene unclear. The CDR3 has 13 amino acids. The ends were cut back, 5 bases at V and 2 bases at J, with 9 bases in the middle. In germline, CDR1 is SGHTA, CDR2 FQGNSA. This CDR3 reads CASSESQQETQYF. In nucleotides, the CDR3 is TGTGCCAGCAGCGAGAGTCAACAAGAGACCCAGTACTTC. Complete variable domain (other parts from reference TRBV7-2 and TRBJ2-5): GAGVSQSPSNKVTEKGKDVELRCDPISGHTALYWYRQSLGQGLEFLIYFQGNSAPDKSGLPSDRFSAERTGGSVSTLTIQRTQQEDSAVYLCASSESQQETQYFGPGTRLLVL.

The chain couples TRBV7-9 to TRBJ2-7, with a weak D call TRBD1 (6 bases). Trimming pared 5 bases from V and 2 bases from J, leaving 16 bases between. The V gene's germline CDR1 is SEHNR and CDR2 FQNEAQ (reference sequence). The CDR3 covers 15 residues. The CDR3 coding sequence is TGTGCCAGCAGCGGTCGAGAGGGGGAGACCTACGAGCAGTACTTC. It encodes CASSGREGETYEQYF.

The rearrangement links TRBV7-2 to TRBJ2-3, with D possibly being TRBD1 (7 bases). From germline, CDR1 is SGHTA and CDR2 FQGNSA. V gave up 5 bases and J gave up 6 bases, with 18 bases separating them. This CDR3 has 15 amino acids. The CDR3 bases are TGTGCCAGCAGCACAGGGGCGGGGTACGCTGATACGCAGTATTTT. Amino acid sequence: CASSTGAGYADTQYF.

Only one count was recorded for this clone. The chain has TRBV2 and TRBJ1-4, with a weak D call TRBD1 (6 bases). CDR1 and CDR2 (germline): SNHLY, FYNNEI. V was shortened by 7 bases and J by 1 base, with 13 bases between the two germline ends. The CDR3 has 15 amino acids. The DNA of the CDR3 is TGTGCCAGCACCCAGGACAGTGGAACTAATGAAAAACTGTTTTTT. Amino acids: CASTQDSGTNEKLFF.

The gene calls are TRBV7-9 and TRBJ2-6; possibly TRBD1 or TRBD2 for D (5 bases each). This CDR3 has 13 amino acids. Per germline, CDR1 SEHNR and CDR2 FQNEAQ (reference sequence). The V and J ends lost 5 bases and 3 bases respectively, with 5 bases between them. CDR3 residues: CASSGGGANVLTF. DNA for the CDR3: TGTGCCAGCAGCGGGGGTGGGGCCAACGTCCTGACTTTC.

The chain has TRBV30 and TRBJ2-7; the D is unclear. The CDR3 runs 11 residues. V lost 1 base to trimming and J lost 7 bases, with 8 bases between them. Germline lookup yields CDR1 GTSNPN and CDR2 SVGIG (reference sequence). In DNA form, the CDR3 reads TGTGCCTGGAGTGCCTCCCGAGAGCAGTACTTC. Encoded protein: CAWSASREQYF.

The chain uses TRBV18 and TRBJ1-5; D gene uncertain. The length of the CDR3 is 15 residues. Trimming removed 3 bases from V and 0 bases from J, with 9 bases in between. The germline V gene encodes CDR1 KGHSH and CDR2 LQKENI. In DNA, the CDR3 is TGTGCCAGCTCACCCGAGGGTCATAGCAATCAGCCCCAGCATTTT. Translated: CASSPEGHSNQPQHF. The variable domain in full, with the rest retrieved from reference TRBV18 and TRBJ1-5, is NAGVMQNPRHLVRRRGQEARLRCSPMKGHSHVYWYRQLPEEGLKFMVYLQKENIIDESGMPKERFSAEFPKEGPSILRIQQVVRGDSAAYFCASSPEGHSNQPQHFGDGTRLSIL.

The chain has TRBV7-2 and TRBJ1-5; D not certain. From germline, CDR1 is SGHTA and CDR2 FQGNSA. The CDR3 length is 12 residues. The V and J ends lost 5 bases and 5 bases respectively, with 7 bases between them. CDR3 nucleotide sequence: TGTGCCAGCAGCCCAGGAGATCAGCCCCAGCATTTT. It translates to CASSPGDQPQHF.

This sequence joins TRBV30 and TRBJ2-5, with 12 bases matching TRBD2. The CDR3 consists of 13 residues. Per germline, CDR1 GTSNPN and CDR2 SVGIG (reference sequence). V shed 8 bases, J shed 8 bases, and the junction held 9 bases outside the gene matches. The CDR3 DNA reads TGTGCCACGCGGACTAGCGGGGCCCACACCCAGTACTTC. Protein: CATRTSGAHTQYF.

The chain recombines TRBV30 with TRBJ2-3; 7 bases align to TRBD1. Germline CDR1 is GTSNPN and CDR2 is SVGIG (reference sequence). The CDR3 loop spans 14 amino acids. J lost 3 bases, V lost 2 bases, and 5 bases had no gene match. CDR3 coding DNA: TGTGCCTGGAGTAGTGGGACAGATACAGATACGCAGTATTTT. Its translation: CAWSSGTDTDTQYF.

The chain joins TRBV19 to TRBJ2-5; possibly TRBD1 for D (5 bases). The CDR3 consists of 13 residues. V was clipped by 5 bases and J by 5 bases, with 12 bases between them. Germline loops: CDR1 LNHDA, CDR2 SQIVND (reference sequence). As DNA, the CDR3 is TGTGCCAGTAGTCGACAGTACTCTGAGACCCAGTACTTC. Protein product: CASSRQYSETQYF.